This T cell receptor (beta chain) was captured by sequencing in a study of T cells in women clearing cervical HPV infection. CDR1 and CDR2 from the germline V gene are SNHLY and FYNNEI. This CDR3 is 11 amino acids long. Libraries were prepared by immunoSEQ multiplex PCR; TCRdb keeps only in-frame clonotypes and omits some of them. The data show tens of thousands of clones, and the top ten clones hold more than 5%. A remark on this clone: Its antigen remains unidentified. One junction end disagrees with the germline gene, perhaps due to a read error. Read sequence stops 3 residues before the CDR3 end, and the germline J gene provides the missing end.

Overall study results and limits: Timing of associations relative to infection is unclear; T-cell subsets were not isolated.

Sample: blood buffy coat. The rearrangement uses TRBV2 and TRBJ2-1; D gene uncertain. This clonotype originated in a woman between 18 and 69 years old with a cervical HPV16 infection that either progressed to CIN3+ or cleared (not recorded which). CDR3: CASSTYNEQFF. Partial CDR3 DNA: TGTGCCAGCAGTACCTATAATGAG.